This passage covers 28 T cell receptor beta chains from one sample sequenced in a study of identical twins. TCRdb re-called the 5' RACE reads with MiXCR, one entry per CDR3 protein. Of roughly 540,000 distinct CDR3 sequences listed, approximately 22% are singletons. A further study also used this sample, focusing on T cells expressing NK-cell markers.

The specimen was CD4+ T cells sorted from blood. Receptor source: a woman aged 18-29 years in good health.

V gene TRBV6-6 combines with J gene TRBJ1-2; a possible D gene is TRBD1 (5 bases). Trimming cost V 0 bases and J 6 bases, with 8 bases left between them. Germline V gene data show CDR1 as MNHNY and CDR2 as SVGAGI (reference sequence). This CDR3 spans 13 amino acids. CDR3 sequence (DNA): TGTGCCAGCAGTTACTCGGGGGAAAATGGCTACACCTTC. Amino acids: CASSYSGENGYTF.

In this sample, this clonotype turned up a few times. The rearrangement links TRBV20-1 to TRBJ1-1; 7 bases align to TRBD1. The J segment lost 4 bases and the V segment lost 6 bases, leaving 2 bases of the junction unmatched. Germline assignment: CDR1 DFQATT and CDR2 SNEGSKA (reference sequence). This CDR3 is 11 amino acids long. CDR3 DNA: TGCAGTGCCAAGGGGGCCACTGAAGCTTTCTTT. This encodes CSAKGATEAFF.

This clonotype has more than one count but fewer than ten. The J gene is TRBJ1-1, the V gene TRBV4-1, with D possibly being TRBD1 (6 bases). Germline V gene lookup returns CDR1 MGHRA and CDR2 YSYEKL. The CDR3 has 15 residues. The V and J ends lost 1 base and 8 bases respectively, with 17 bases between them. The CDR3 here is CASSQAWGAPKEAFF. Written as DNA, the CDR3 is TGCGCCAGCAGCCAAGCGTGGGGGGCTCCAAAAGAAGCTTTCTTT.

This clonotype was seen only a few times. The rearrangement uses TRBV7-2 and TRBJ1-2; D call uncertain. The CDR3 length is 13 residues. Looked up from germline, CDR1 is SGHTA and CDR2 is FQGNSA. The V gene lost 0 bases and the J gene lost 2 bases, with 4 bases spanning the gap. The CDR3 region is CASSLATNYGYTF. CDR3 nucleotide sequence: TGTGCCAGCAGCTTAGCGACAAACTATGGCTACACCTTC.

This clonotype was found a few times. This sequence joins TRBV5-5 and TRBJ2-5; D is tentatively TRBD1 or TRBD2 (6 bases each). CDR3 length equals 15 residues. CDR1 SGHKS and CDR2 YYEKEE come from the germline V gene (reference sequence). V lost 2 bases, J lost 4 bases, and 15 bases lay in between. The CDR3 reads CASSLGTPGGETQYF. CDR3 DNA sequence: TGTGCCAGCAGCTTAGGGACACCCGGGGGAGAGACCCAGTACTTC.

This clonotype came up a few times. The rearrangement uses TRBV7-8 and TRBJ2-5; D is unclear. The germline V gene has CDR1 SGHVS and CDR2 FQNEAQ. This CDR3 contains 14 residues. Trimming left V 1 base short and J 4 bases short, with 10 bases between. CDR3 sequence reads: CASSLDPSGETQYF. CDR3 coding DNA: TGTGCCAGCAGCTTAGATCCTAGTGGAGAGACCCAGTACTTC.

V and J are TRBV5-4 and TRBJ1-2, with 9 bases identical to TRBD1. Trimming at V came to 0 bases and at J to 6 bases, leaving 9 bases not matched to a gene. The CDR3 loop spans 16 amino acids. CDR1 and CDR2 (germline): SGHNT, YYREEE (reference sequence). This CDR3 reads CASSLGNPTGGDGYTF. The CDR3 DNA follows: TGTGCCAGCAGCTTGGGGAACCCCACAGGGGGCGATGGCTACACCTTC.

A few counts support this clonotype. The genes are TRBV7-9 and TRBJ1-2; D is undetermined. Germline V gene sequence: CDR1 SEHNR, CDR2 FQNEAQ (reference sequence). Between the trimmed V and J ends, which lost 1 base and 5 bases, there was a span of 14 bases. The CDR3 length is 15 residues. CDR3 in amino acids: CASSLERAHSYGYTF. As DNA, the CDR3 is TGTGCCAGCAGCTTAGAGAGGGCCCATTCTTATGGCTACACCTTC.

At least ten counts were recorded for this clonotype. V usage is TRBV5-1 and J usage is TRBJ1-1, with 7 bases that match TRBD1. With 3 bases clipped from V and 0 bases from J, the junction kept 2 bases outside the gene matches. The CDR3 loop spans 14 amino acids. Germline CDR1 is SGHRS and CDR2 is YFSETQ. The CDR3 loop reads CASSSGQLNTEAFF. For the CDR3, the DNA is TGCGCCAGCAGCTCGGGACAGTTGAACACTGAAGCTTTCTTT.

This rearrangement joins TRBV5-5 to TRBJ2-4; D unresolved. The CDR3 length is 15 residues. Germline values: CDR1 SGHKS, CDR2 YYEKEE (reference sequence). The ends were cut back, 4 bases at V and 0 bases at J, with 11 bases in the middle. The CDR3 spells CASSLEPRAKNIQYF. For the CDR3, the DNA is TGTGCCAGCAGCCTGGAACCTAGAGCCAAAAACATTCAGTACTTC. Combining the CDR3 with reference TRBV5-5 and TRBJ2-4 gives the whole variable domain DAGVTQSPTHLIKTRGQQVTLRCSPISGHKSVSWYQQVLGQGPQFIFQYYEKEERGRGNFPDRFSARQFPNYSSELNVNALLLGDSALYLCASSLEPRAKNIQYFGAGTRLSVL.

This clonotype came up a few times. The chain joins TRBV7-8 to TRBJ2-7; 9 bases agree with TRBD2. Germline trimming cut 5 bases from V and 2 bases from J; bases unmatched to any gene: 10. The CDR3 consists of 16 residues. Germline lookup yields CDR1 SGHVS and CDR2 FQNEAQ. The CDR3, as DNA: TGTGCCAGCAGCGTCTCCGGGACTAGCTTAACCTACGAGCAGTACTTC. Its translation is CASSVSGTSLTYEQYF.

This sequence joins TRBV6-5 and TRBJ1-2, with D maybe TRBD1 (5 bases). V lost 4 bases, J lost 3 bases, and 15 bases lay in between. The germline V gene has CDR1 MNHEY and CDR2 SVGAGI. The CDR3 runs 15 residues. DNA for the CDR3: TGTGCCAGCAGTTCTCGGGAGGGAGGGGACTATGGCTACACCTTC. This encodes CASSSREGGDYGYTF.

This clonotype was detected a few times. V gene TRBV20-1 combines with J gene TRBJ2-1; D is undetermined. The CDR3 is made up of 13 amino acids. Germline V gene lookup returns CDR1 DFQATT and CDR2 SNEGSKA (reference sequence). V was pared by 3 bases and J by 9 bases, with 15 bases between. CDR3 loop: CSASKDFHSEQFF. The CDR3 DNA reads as TGCAGTGCTAGTAAAGACTTCCACAGTGAGCAGTTCTTC.

As to this clonotype: The junction does not match germline at one end; this may be a read error. The rearrangement joins TRBV2 to TRBJ2-7, with D unclear. The germline V gene has CDR1 SNHLY and CDR2 FYNNEI. There are 11 residues in the CDR3. DNA of the CDR3: TGTGCCAGCAGTGAAGACTCGGGCAGTCAATTC. Its protein is CASSEDSGSQF.

The chain has TRBV6-2 or TRBV6-3 and TRBJ1-5; D possibly corresponds to TRBD1 (5 bases). V lost 2 bases and J 7 bases, leaving 15 bases between the germline ends. The CDR3 length is 15 residues. CDR1 is MNHEY, CDR2 SVGEGT, per germline. DNA for the CDR3: TGTGCCAGCAGTTACGCCGTCGGGGCGGGGCAGCCCCAGCATTTT. This translates into CASSYAVGAGQPQHF.

The sample holds a few counts of this clonotype. V gene TRBV29-1 combines with J gene TRBJ1-4; TRBD1 matches at 9 bases. V trimming: 7 bases; J trimming: 4 bases; junction bases outside the gene matches: 7. The CDR3 length is 14 residues. Germline values: CDR1 SQVTM, CDR2 ANQGSEA. Here the CDR3 reads CSAGADRGNEKLFF. The CDR3 nucleotides are TGCAGCGCTGGGGCGGACAGGGGTAATGAAAAACTGTTTTTT.

In its sample, this clonotype was seen many times. V gene TRBV5-1 combines with J gene TRBJ1-1, with unresolved D. The CDR3 consists of 14 residues. Germline assignment: CDR1 SGHRS and CDR2 YFSETQ. With 0 bases removed from V and 0 bases from J, the gap between germline ends came to 6 bases. The CDR3 region is CASSLAPLNTEAFF. The CDR3 coding sequence is TGCGCCAGCAGCTTGGCCCCCCTGAACACTGAAGCTTTCTTT.

This clonotype was seen many times. V and J are TRBV12-3 or TRBV12-4 and TRBJ1-2; maybe TRBD1 (6 bases). The CDR3 loop spans 13 amino acids. The V and J ends lost 6 bases and 7 bases respectively, with 15 bases between them. The CDR3 sequence is CASRKTGTGGYTF. The CDR3, as DNA: TGTGCCAGCAGGAAAACAGGGACGGGTGGCTACACCTTC.

The table lists this clonotype with many counts. This rearrangement joins TRBV6-2 or TRBV6-3 to TRBJ2-1; a possible D gene is TRBD2 (6 bases). Germline V gives CDR1 MNHEY, CDR2 SVGEGT. CDR3 length: 15 amino acids. The V end was cut by 6 bases, the J end by 2 bases, with 14 bases between. The DNA for the CDR3 is TGTGCCAGCAGAACCGGGACTCGCACCTACAATGAGCAGTTCTTC. Its protein is CASRTGTRTYNEQFF.

This clonotype was observed many times. The J gene is TRBJ2-7, the V gene TRBV5-1; the D gene is possibly TRBD2 (5 bases). The CDR3 is 13 residues long. CDR1 and CDR2 (germline): SGHRS, YFSETQ. V was trimmed by 0 bases and J by 4 bases, leaving 8 bases between them. The CDR3 spells CASSLDTGYEQYF. For the CDR3, the DNA is TGCGCCAGCAGCTTGGACACGGGATACGAGCAGTACTTC.

In this sample, this clonotype turned up many times. This rearrangement joins TRBV20-1 to TRBJ1-1, with 10 positions matching TRBD1. The ends lost 6 bases at V and 10 bases at J; junction bases unmatched: 14. The CDR3 has 14 residues. Looked up from germline, CDR1 is DFQATT and CDR2 is SNEGSKA (reference sequence). CDR3: CSASSRQGARGAFF. The CDR3 DNA follows: TGCAGTGCGTCCAGTCGACAGGGGGCAAGGGGAGCTTTCTTT.

There are a few counts of this clonotype. The gene calls are TRBV6-1 and TRBJ2-3; D is possibly TRBD1 (6 bases). The V gene lost 5 bases and the J gene lost 3 bases, with 12 bases spanning the gap. The germline gives CDR1 MNHNS, CDR2 SASEGT. This CDR3 region has 14 residues. The CDR3 nucleotides read TGTGCCAGCAGTACAGGGTATGCGACAGATACGCAGTATTTT. Translating gives CASSTGYATDTQYF.

The chain couples TRBV20-1 to TRBJ1-1, with D perhaps matching TRBD1 (5 bases). Germline V gene lookup returns CDR1 DFQATT and CDR2 SNEGSKA (reference sequence). The CDR3 extends over 13 amino acids. V was cut by 6 bases and J by 3 bases, with 14 bases left in between. CDR3 sequence reads: CSAGVTADTEAFF. The CDR3, as DNA: TGCAGTGCCGGGGTGACAGCGGACACTGAAGCTTTCTTT.

The count of this clonotype is one. The chain combines TRBV7-9 with TRBJ2-5, with D perhaps matching TRBD2 (5 bases). The V gene lost 1 base and the J gene lost 4 bases, with 10 bases spanning the gap. Germline assignment: CDR1 SEHNR and CDR2 FQNEAQ (reference sequence). The CDR3 has 14 residues. DNA for the CDR3: TGTGCCAGCAGCTTAGTAGCGCTGCGAGAGACCCAGTACTTC. It specifies CASSLVALRETQYF.

This clonotype was counted a few times. V usage is TRBV6-1 and J usage is TRBJ1-4; no firm D call. The CDR3 runs 13 residues. V lost 8 bases and J 7 bases, leaving 14 bases between the germline ends. Germline-derived CDR1 and CDR2 are MNHNS and SASEGT. The CDR3 here is CASGPRAFEKLFF. The CDR3 bases are TGTGCCAGCGGGCCAAGGGCTTTTGAAAAACTGTTTTTT.

This clonotype has only a few counts. The rearrangement links TRBV6-1 to TRBJ1-2; perhaps TRBD1 as D (5 bases). Trimming pared 5 bases from V and 7 bases from J, leaving 20 bases between. Germline CDR1 MNHNS, CDR2 SASEGT. The CDR3 is made up of 15 amino acids. DNA of the CDR3: TGTGCCAGCAGTAAGGACACCTCTAGGGCTCGTGGCTACACCTTC. Translated: CASSKDTSRARGYTF.

In its sample, this clonotype was seen a few times. The rearrangement links TRBV19 to TRBJ1-1; 7 bases are a match to TRBD1. From germline, CDR1 is LNHDA and CDR2 SQIVND (reference sequence). This CDR3 is built from 15 residues. The ends lost 5 bases at V and 7 bases at J; junction bases unmatched: 13. CDR3 bases: TGTGCCAGTAGTGGAGGGGGCGACCTTCCCTATGAAGCTTTCTTT. Translation: CASSGGGDLPYEAFF.

The sample holds a few counts of this clonotype. The chain combines TRBV2 with TRBJ2-7; tentatively, D is TRBD1 (6 bases). This CDR3 has 13 amino acids. Germline V CDR1 and CDR2: SNHLY, FYNNEI. V shed 6 bases and J shed 7 bases, with 16 bases lying between them. The CDR3 nucleotides read TGTGCCAGCAGCTCTTCAGGGGACCTGGAGCAGTACTTC. This codes for CASSSSGDLEQYF.